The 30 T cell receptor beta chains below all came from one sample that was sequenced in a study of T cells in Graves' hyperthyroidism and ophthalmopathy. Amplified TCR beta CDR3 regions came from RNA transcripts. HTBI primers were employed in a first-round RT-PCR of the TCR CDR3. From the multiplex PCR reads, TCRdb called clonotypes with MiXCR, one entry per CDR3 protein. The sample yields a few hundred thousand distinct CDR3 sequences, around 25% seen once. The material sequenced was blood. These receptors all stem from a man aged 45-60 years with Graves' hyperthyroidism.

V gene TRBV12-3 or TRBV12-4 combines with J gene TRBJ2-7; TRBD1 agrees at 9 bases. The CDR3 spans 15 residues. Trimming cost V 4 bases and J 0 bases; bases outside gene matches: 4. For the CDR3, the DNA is TGTGCCAGCAGTTGGACAGGGGCTTTCTCCTACGAGCAGTACTTC. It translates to CASSWTGAFSYEQYF.

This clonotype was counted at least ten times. The DNA for the CDR3 is TGTGCCAGCAGCCTATTTTCGACAGAAAGCTCCTACAATGAGCAGTTCTTC. This gives the protein CASSLFSTESSYNEQFF. The V and J genes are TRBV5-5 and TRBJ2-1; perhaps TRBD1 as D (5 bases). Per germline, CDR1 SGHKS and CDR2 YYEKEE (reference sequence). V dropped 4 bases and J dropped 0 bases, with 17 bases sitting between them. The CDR3 length is 17 residues.

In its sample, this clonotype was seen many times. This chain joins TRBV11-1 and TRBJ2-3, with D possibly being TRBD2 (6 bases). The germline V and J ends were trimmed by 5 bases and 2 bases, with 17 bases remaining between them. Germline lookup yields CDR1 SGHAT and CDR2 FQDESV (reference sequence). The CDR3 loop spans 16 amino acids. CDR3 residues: CASSAAGSSPTDTQYF. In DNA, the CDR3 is TGTGCCAGCAGCGCCGCCGGGAGTAGTCCCACAGATACGCAGTATTTT.

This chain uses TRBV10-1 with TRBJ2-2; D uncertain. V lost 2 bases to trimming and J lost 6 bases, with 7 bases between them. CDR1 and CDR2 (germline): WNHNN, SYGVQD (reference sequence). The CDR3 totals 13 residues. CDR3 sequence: CASSENFPGELFF. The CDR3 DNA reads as TGCGCCAGCAGTGAGAACTTCCCCGGGGAGCTGTTTTTT.

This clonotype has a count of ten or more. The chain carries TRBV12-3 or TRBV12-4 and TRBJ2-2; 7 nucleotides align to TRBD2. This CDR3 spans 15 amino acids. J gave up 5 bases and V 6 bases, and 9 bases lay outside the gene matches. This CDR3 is CASRQRDRTTGELFF. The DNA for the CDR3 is TGTGCCAGCAGACAGCGGGACCGAACAACCGGGGAGCTGTTTTTT.

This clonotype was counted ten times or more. For the CDR3, the DNA is TGTGCCAGCAGTTTTGCCGGGGACACTGAAGCTTTCTTT. Amino acid sequence: CASSFAGDTEAFF. The chain couples TRBV6-1 to TRBJ1-1; D is undetermined. The CDR3 length is 13 residues. V lost 5 bases, J lost 3 bases, and 10 bases lay in between. The germline gives CDR1 MNHNS, CDR2 SASEGT.

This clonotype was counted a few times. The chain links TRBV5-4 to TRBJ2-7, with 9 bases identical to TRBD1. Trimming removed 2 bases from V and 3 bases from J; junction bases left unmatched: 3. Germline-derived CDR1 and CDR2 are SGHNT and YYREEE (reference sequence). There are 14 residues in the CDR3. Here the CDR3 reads CASSFWDRVYEQYF. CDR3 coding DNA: TGTGCCAGCAGCTTCTGGGACAGGGTCTACGAGCAGTACTTC.

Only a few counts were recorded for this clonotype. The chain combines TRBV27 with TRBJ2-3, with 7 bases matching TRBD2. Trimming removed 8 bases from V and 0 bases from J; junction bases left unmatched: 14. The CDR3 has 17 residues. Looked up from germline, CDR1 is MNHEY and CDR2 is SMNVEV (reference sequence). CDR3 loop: CASAFKGGRYSTDTQYF. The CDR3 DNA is TGTGCCAGCGCGTTTAAAGGCGGGAGATATAGCACAGATACGCAGTATTTT.

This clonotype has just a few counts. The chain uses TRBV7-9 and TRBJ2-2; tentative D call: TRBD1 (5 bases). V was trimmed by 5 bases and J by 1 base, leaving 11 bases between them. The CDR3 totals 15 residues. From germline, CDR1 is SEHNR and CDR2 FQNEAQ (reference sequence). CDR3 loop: CASSPQGGNTGELFF. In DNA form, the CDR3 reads TGTGCCAGCAGCCCCCAGGGTGGGAACACCGGGGAGCTGTTTTTT. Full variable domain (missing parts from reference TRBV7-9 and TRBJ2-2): DTGVSQNPRHKITKRGQNVTFRCDPISEHNRLYWYRQTLGQGPEFLTYFQNEAQLEKSRLLSDRFSAERPKGSFSTLEIQRTEQGDSAMYLCASSPQGGNTGELFFGEGSRLTVL.

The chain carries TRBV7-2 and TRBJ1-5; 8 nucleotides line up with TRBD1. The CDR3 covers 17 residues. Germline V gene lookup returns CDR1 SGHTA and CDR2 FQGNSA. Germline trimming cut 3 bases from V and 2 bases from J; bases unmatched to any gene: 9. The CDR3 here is CASSFDTGGGGNQPQHF. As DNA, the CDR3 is TGTGCCAGCAGCTTCGATACAGGGGGTGGGGGCAATCAGCCCCAGCATTTT.

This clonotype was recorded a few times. The CDR3 sequence is CASSDTPFTGTGTEKLFF. CDR3 nucleotide sequence: TGTGCCAGCAGCGACACCCCCTTTACCGGGACAGGGACTGAAAAACTGTTTTTT. This chain uses TRBV25-1 with TRBJ1-4, with TRBD1 matching 9 bases. The V segment lost 6 bases and the J segment 7 bases; nucleotides outside the gene matches: 18. This CDR3 contains 18 residues. The germline V gene has CDR1 MGHDK and CDR2 SYGVNS.

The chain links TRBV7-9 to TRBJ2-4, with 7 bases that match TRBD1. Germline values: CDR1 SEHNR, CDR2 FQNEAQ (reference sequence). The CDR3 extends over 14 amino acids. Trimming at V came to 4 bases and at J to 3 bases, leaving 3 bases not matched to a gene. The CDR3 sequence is CASSSTGSKNIQYF. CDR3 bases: TGTGCCAGCAGCTCGACAGGGAGCAAAAACATTCAGTACTTC.

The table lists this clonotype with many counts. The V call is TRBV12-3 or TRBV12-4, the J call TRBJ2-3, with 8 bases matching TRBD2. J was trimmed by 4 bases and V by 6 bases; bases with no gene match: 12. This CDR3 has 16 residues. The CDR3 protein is CASRTLAGRRADTQYF. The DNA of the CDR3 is TGTGCCAGCAGAACTCTAGCGGGCCGGCGCGCAGATACGCAGTATTTT.

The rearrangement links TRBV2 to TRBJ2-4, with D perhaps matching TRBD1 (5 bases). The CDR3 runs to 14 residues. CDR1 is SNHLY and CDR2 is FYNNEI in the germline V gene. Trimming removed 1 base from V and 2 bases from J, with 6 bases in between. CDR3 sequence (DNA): TGTGCCAGCAGTGAAGGACAGACCAAAAACATTCAGTACTTC. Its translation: CASSEGQTKNIQYF.

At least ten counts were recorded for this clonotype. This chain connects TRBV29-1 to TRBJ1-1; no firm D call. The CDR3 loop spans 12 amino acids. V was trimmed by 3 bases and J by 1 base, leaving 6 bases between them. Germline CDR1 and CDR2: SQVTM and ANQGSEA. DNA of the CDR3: TGCAGCGTTGATTGGGGGAACACTGAAGCTTTCTTT. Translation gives CSVDWGNTEAFF. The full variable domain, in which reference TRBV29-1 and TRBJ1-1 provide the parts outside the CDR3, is SAVISQKPSRDICQRGTSLTIQCQVDSQVTMMFWYRQQPGQSLTLIATANQGSEATYESGFVIDKFPISRPNLTFSTLTVSNMSPEDSSIYLCSVDWGNTEAFFGQGTRLTVV.

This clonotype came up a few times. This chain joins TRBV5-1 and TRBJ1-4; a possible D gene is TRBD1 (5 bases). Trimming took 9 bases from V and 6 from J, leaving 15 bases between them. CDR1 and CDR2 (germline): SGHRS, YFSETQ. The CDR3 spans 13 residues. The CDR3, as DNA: TGCGCCATCGTGGCGGGGGTGGATGAAAAACTGTTTTTT. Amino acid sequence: CAIVAGVDEKLFF.

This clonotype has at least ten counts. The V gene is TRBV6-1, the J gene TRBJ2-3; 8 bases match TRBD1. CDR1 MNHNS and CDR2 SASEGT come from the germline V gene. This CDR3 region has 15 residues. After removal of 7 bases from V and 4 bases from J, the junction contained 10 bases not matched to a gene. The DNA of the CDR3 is TGTGCCAGCATTAGACAGGGGTCGCGGGCAGATACGCAGTATTTT. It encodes CASIRQGSRADTQYF.

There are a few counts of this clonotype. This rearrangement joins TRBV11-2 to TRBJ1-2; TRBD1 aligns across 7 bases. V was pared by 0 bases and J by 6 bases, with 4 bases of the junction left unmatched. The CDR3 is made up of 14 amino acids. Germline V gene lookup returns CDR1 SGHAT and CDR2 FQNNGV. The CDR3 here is CASSLDLTGNGYTF. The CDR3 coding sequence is TGTGCCAGCAGCTTAGACCTGACAGGGAATGGCTACACCTTC.

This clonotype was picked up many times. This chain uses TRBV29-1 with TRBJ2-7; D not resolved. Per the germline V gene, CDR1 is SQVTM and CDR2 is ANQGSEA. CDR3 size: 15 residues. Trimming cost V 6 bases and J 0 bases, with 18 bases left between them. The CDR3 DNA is TGCAGCGTCCGCCTAGAGCCGAGGTACTCCTACGAGCAGTACTTC. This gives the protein CSVRLEPRYSYEQYF.

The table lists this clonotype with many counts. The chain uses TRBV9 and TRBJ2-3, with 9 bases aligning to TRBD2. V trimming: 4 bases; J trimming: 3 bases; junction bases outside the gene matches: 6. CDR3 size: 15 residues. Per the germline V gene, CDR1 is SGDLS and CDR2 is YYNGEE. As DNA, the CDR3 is TGTGCCAGCAGCCCGCGGGAGGGTGGAACAGATACGCAGTATTTT. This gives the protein CASSPREGGTDTQYF. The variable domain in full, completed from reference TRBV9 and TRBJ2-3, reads DSGVTQTPKHLITATGQRVTLRCSPRSGDLSVYWYQQSLDQGLQFLIQYYNGEERAKGNILERFSAQQFPDLHSELNLSSLELGDSALYFCASSPREGGTDTQYFGPGTRLTVL.

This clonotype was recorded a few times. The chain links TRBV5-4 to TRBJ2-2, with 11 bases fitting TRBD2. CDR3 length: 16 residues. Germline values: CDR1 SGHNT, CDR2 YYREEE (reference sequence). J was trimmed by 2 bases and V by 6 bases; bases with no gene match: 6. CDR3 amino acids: CASTPGTSGNTGELFF. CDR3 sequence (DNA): TGTGCCAGCACCCCCGGGACTAGCGGTAACACCGGGGAGCTGTTTTTT.

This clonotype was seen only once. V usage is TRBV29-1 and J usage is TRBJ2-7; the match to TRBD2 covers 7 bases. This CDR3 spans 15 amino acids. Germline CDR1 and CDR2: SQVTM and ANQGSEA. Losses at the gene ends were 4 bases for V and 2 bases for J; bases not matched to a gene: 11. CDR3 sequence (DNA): TGCAGCGTTGCTACCGGGACGGGAGGTACCTACGAGCAGTACTTC. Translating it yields CSVATGTGGTYEQYF.

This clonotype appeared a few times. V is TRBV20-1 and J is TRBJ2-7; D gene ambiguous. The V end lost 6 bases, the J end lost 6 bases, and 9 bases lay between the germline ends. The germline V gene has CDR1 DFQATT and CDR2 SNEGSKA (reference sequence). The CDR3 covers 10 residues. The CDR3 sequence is CSAALGEQYF. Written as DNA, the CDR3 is TGCAGTGCGGCTCTCGGCGAGCAGTACTTC.

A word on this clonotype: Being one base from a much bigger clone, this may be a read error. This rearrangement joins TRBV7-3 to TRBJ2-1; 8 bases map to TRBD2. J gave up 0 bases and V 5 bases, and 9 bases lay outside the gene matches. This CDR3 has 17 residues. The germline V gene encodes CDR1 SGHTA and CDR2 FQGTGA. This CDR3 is CASSPLLGTSSYNEQFF. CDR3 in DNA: TGTGCCAGCAGCCCCTTGTTGGGGACTAGCTCCTACAATGAGCAGTTCTTC.

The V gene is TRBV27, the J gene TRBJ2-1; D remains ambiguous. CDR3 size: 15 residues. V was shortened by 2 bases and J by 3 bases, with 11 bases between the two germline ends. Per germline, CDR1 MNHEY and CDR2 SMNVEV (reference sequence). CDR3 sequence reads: CASSLVYNNYNEQFF. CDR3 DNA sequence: TGTGCCAGCAGTTTAGTATACAACAACTACAATGAGCAGTTCTTC.

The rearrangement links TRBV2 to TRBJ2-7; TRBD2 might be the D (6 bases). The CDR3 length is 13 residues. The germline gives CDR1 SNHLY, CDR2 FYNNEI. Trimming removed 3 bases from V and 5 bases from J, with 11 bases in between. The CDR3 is CASSDGGVHEQYF. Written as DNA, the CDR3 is TGTGCCAGCAGTGATGGAGGGGTGCACGAGCAGTACTTC.

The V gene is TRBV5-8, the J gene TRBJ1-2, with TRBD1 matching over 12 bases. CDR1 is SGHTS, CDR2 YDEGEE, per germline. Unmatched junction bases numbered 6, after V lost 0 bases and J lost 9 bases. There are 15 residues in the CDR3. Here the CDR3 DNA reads TGTGCCAGCAGCTTGGAGGGACAGGGGGCAAGACGCTACACCTTC. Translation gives CASSLEGQGARRYTF.

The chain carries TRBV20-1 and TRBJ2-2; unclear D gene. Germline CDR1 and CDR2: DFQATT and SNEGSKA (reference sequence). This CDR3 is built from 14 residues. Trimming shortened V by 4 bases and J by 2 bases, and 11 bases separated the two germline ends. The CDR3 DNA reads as TGCAGTGCTATCCGGGCCGGTAACACCGGGGAGCTGTTTTTT. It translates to CSAIRAGNTGELFF.

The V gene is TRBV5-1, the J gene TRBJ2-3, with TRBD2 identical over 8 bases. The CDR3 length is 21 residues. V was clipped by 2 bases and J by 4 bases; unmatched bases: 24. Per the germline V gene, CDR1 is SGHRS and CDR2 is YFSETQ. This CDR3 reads CASSLRLLGGTAGGSSDTQYF. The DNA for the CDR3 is TGCGCCAGCAGCTTAAGGTTACTTGGGGGAACTGCGGGAGGAAGCTCAGATACGCAGTATTTT.

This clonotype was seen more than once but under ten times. In DNA, the CDR3 is TGTGCCAGCGTAGAAGGACAGGGGGCGCATGGGGAGCTGTTTTTT. Amino acid sequence: CASVEGQGAHGELFF. The genes are TRBV28 and TRBJ2-2, with 11 bases that match TRBD1. V was clipped by 8 bases and J by 8 bases; unmatched bases: 10. The length of the CDR3 is 15 residues. Germline loops: CDR1 MDHEN, CDR2 SYDVKM.